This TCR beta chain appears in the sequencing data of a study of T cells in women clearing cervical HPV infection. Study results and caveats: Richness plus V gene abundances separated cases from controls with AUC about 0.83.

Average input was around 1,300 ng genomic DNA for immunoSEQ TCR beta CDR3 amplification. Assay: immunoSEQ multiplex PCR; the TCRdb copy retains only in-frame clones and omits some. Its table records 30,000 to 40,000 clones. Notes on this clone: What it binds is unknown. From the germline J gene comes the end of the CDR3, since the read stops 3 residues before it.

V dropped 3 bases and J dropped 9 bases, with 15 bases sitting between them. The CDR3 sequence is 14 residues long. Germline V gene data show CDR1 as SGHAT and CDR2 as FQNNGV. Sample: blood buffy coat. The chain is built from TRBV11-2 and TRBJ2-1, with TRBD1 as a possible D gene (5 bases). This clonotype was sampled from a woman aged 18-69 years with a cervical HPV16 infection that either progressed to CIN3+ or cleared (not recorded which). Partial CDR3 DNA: TGTGCCAGCAGCTTCGAGCGAATGACAGTTGAG. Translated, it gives CASSFERMTVE. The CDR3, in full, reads CASSFERMTVEQFF.